This paragraph reports one TCR beta chain. Its antigen is still unknown. Germline V gives CDR1 SSHAT, CDR2 FNYEAQ (reference sequence). This CDR3 is 14 amino acids long. Between the trimmed V and J ends, which lost 5 bases and 2 bases, there was a span of 9 bases. The data originate from a study of stem cell transplantation in POMP-related autoinflammatory disease. For the study at large: Defective thymoproteasomes were hypothesized to impair CD8+ T-cell positive selection. Study-wide results and limits: Unique TRB V-J gene pairings were limited in number in patients with PRAID. Across all analyzed T-cell subsets, patients with PRAID tended toward reduced diversity and increased clonality.

Only in-frame clones appear in the TCRdb table, and some are missing; sequencing was by immunoSEQ multiplex PCR. The data hold some 30,000 clones, with 80% to 90% observed a single time. This specimen was CD4+ T cells from PBMCs, taken before stem cell transplantation. The TCR comes from a human donor with POMP-related autoinflammation and immune dysregulation (PRAID). This chain links TRBV7-7 with TRBJ2-2; D gene ambiguous. This CDR3 is CASSLEQNTGELFF. The CDR3, as DNA: TGTGCCAGCAGCCTGGAACAAAACACCGGGGAGCTGTTTTTT.